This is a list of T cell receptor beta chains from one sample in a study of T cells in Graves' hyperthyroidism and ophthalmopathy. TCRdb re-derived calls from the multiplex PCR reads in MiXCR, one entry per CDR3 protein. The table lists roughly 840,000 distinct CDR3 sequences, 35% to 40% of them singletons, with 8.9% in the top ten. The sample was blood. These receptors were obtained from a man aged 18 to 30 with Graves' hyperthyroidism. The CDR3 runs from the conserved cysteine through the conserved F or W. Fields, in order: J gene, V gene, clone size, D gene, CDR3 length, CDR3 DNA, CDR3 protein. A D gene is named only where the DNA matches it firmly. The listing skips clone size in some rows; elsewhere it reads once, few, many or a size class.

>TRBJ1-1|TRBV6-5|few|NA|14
TGTGCCAGCAGTTACGGTGGGAGGTGGGCTGAAGCTTTCTTT
CASSYGGRWAEAFF
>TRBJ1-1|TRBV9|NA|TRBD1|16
TGTGCCAGCAGTTTTCAACGGACAGGCGGGGTCACTGAAGCTTTCTTT
CASSFQRTGGVTEAFF
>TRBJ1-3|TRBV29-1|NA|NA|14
TGCAGCGTAGTCGGGGCCCGGAGTGGAAGCACCATATATTTT
CSVVGARSGSTIYF
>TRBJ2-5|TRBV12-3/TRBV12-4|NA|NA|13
TGTGCCAGCGGGTTGGGGGATCAAGAGACCCAGTACTTC
CASGLGDQETQYF
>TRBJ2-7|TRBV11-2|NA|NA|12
TGTGCCAGCAGCGTCCCTGACTACGAGCAGTACTTC
CASSVPDYEQYF
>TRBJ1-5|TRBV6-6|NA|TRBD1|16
TGTGCCAGCAGTGGGGACAGGGGGAATAGCAATCAGCCCCAGCATTTT
CASSGDRGNSNQPQHF
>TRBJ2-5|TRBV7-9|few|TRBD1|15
TGCGCCAGCAGCCGCGAAGGGACAGGGAAAGAGACCCAGTACTTC
CASSREGTGKETQYF
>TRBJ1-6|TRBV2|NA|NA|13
TGTGCGCAAACCACAGGGCCGAGTTCACCCCTCCACTTT
CAQTTGPSSPLHF
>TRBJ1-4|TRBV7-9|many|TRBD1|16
TGTGCCAGCGAGGGACTGTTCGGGACAGGGGATGAAAAACTGTTTTTT
CASEGLFGTGDEKLFF
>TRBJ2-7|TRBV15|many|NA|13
TGTGCCACCAGCGGGGGATCATATTACGAGCAGTACTTC
CATSGGSYYEQYF
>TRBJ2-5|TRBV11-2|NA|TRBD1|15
TGTGCCAGCAGCTTGCTCCGGGACAGTCAAGAGACCCAGTACTTC
CASSLLRDSQETQYF
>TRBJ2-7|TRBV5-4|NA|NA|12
TGTGCCAGCAGCTCATACGTGGGAGAGAGGGACTTC
CASSSYVGERDF
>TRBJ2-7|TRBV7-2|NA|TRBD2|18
TGTGCCAGCAGCCTAGGGACTAGCGGGAGCCCCTCCTCCTACGAGCAGTACTTC
CASSLGTSGSPSSYEQYF
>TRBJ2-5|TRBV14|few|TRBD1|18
TGTGCCAGCAGCCTCCGGGACAGGGGGGGGGCTTCGCTGGAGACCCAGTACTTC
CASSLRDRGGASLETQYF
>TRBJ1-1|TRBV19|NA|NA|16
TGTGCCAGCTCCTCCCTGCGGGCAAGGGGGAACACTGAAGCTTTCTTT
CASSSLRARGNTEAFF
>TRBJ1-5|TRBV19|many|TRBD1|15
TGTGCCAGTAGTACGGGACAGTTTAGCAATCAGCCCCAGCATTTT
CASSTGQFSNQPQHF
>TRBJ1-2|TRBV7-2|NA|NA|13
TGTGCCAGCAGCTTATTTCAGGGGACCGGCTACACCTTC
CASSLFQGTGYTF
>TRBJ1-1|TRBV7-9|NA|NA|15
TGTGCCAGCAGCTTTCCAAAGGTTGGGGGCACTGAAGCTTTCTTT
CASSFPKVGGTEAFF
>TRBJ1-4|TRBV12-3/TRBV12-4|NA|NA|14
TGTGCCAGCAGCTACGCAGGGGTAGACGAAAAACTGTTTTTT
CASSYAGVDEKLFF
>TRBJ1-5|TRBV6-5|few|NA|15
TGTGCCAGCAGTTATTGGCAGGAGCGCAATCAGCCCCAGCATTTT
CASSYWQERNQPQHF
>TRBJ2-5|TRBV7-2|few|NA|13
TGTGCCAGCAGCCCGAATAGGGGGGAGACCCAGTACTTC
CASSPNRGETQYF
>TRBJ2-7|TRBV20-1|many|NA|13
TGCAGTGCTAGACCCGGGGAGTACTACGAGCAGTACTTC
CSARPGEYYEQYF
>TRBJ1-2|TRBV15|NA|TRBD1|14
TGTGCCACCAGCCGGTCGGGGACAGGCTATGGCTACACCTTC
CATSRSGTGYGYTF
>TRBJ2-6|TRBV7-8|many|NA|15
TGTGCCAGCAGCTTCACTACCTCTGGGGCCAACGTCCTGACTTTC
CASSFTTSGANVLTF
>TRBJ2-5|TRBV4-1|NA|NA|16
TGCGCCAGCAGCCAAGAGTGGAGGGGGCAGAGAGAGACCCAGTACTTC
CASSQEWRGQRETQYF
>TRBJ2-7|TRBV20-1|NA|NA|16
TGCAGTGCTAGAGATTTGGGCACAGGGATGACCTACGAGCAGTACTTC
CSARDLGTGMTYEQYF
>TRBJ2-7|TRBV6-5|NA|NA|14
TGTGCCAGCAGTTACAGTGGCCCGCGAGGCGAGCAGTACTTC
CASSYSGPRGEQYF
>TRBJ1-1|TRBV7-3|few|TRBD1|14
TGTGCCAGCAGCTTGACAGGGCCCCAAACTGAAGCTTTCTTT
CASSLTGPQTEAFF
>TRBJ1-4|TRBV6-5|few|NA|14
TGTGCCAGCACCCTGGACAGTTCTAATGAAAAACTGTTTTTT
CASTLDSSNEKLFF
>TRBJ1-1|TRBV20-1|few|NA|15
TGCAGTGCTAGAGATTTGACAGGAGGGGCGGGTGAAGCTTTCTTT
CSARDLTGGAGEAFF
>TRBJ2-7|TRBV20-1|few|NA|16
TGCAGTGCTAGCCCACGCATCCTGGTTCTGGCCTACGAGCAGTACTTC
CSASPRILVLAYEQYF
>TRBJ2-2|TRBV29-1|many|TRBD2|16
TGCAGCGTTGACACAGGGACTAGCGGGAAGGACGGGGAGCTGTTTTTT
CSVDTGTSGKDGELFF
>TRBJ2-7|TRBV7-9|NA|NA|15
TGTGCCAGCAGCTCAGGGGGGCCCGATAACTACGAGCAGTACTTC
CASSSGGPDNYEQYF
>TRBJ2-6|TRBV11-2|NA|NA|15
TGTGCCAGCAGCTTAGATCCAACCGGGGCCAACGTCCTGACTTTC
CASSLDPTGANVLTF
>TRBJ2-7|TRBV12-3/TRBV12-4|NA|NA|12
TGTGCCAGCAGTTTACCTCCCTTCGAGCAGTACTTC
CASSLPPFEQYF
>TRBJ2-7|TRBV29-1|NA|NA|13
TGCAGCGTACGGCCCGGACGCAACTACGAGCAGTACTTC
CSVRPGRNYEQYF
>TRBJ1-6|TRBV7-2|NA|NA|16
TGTGCCAGCAGCGTCGCTGGTTCCTCCTATAATTCACCCCTCCACTTT
CASSVAGSSYNSPLHF
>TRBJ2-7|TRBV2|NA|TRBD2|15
TGTGCCAGCTCAGGACTAGCGGGAGCAGCCTACGAGCAGTACTTC
CASSGLAGAAYEQYF